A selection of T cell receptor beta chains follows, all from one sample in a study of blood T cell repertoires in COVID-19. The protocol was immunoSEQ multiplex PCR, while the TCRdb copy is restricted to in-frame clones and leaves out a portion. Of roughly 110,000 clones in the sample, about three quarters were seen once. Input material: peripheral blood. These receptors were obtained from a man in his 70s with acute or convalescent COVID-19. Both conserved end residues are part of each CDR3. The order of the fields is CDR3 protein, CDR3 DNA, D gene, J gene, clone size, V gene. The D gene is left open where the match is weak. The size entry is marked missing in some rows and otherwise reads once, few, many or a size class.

CASSPSGSKNSPLHF TGTGCCAGCAGCCCCTCCGGGTCTAAAAATTCACCCCTCCACTTT NA TRBJ1-6 NA TRBV3-1/TRBV3-2
CSGQENTEAFF TGCAGCGGACAGGAGAACACTGAAGCTTTCTTT NA TRBJ1-1 NA TRBV29-1
CASSTQGTSVTDTQYF TGTGCCAGCAGTACCCAGGGGACTAGCGTCACAGATACGCAGTATTTT TRBD2 TRBJ2-3 NA TRBV2
CASSPRTGSYNEQFF TGTGCCAGCAGCCCCAGGACAGGCTCCTACAATGAGCAGTTCTTC TRBD1 TRBJ2-1 NA TRBV14
CASSQESAGGRSPLHF TGCGCCAGCAGCCAAGAATCGGCAGGGGGCCGGTCACCCCTCCACTTT TRBD1 TRBJ1-6 NA TRBV4-1
CASSLNFNEQFF TGCGCCAGCAGCCTCAACTTCAATGAGCAGTTCTTC NA TRBJ2-1 NA TRBV5-1
CASSPPVQGLNFQYF TGTGCCAGCTCACCACCGGTACAGGGCCTAAACTTTCAGTACTTC NA TRBJ2-4 NA TRBV18
CASSLRGNQPQHF TGTGCCAGCAGTCTGCGAGGCAATCAGCCCCAGCATTTT NA TRBJ1-5 few TRBV12-3/TRBV12-4
CASSPETTGGNQPQHF TGTGCCAGCTCACCAGAGACGACAGGGGGCAATCAGCCCCAGCATTTT TRBD1 TRBJ1-5 NA TRBV18
CASSLRQSNQPQHF TGTGCCAGTAGTTTACGACAAAGCAATCAGCCCCAGCATTTT NA TRBJ1-5 NA TRBV19
CASSRQTSYEQYF TGTGCCAGTAGTCGACAGACTTCCTACGAGCAGTACTTC NA TRBJ2-7 NA TRBV19
CASSKDSDSYNSPLHF TGTGCCAGCAGCAAGGACTCGGACAGCTATAATTCACCCCTCCACTTT NA TRBJ1-6 NA TRBV21-1
CASTGTGDQHYGYTF TGTGCCAGCACCGGGACAGGGGACCAGCACTATGGCTACACCTTC TRBD1 TRBJ1-2 NA TRBV28
CASSYPEAPGVTQYF TGTGCCAGCAGTTACCCGGAAGCCCCGGGGGTGACCCAGTACTTC NA TRBJ2-5 NA TRBV6-2/TRBV6-3
CASSSGQRNYGYTF TGTGCCAGCAGCTCGGGACAGAGAAACTATGGCTACACCTTC TRBD1 TRBJ1-2 few TRBV5-4
CASSLQGAAGDTQYF TGTGCCAGCAGCTTGCAGGGGGCCGCCGGGGATACGCAGTATTTT TRBD1 TRBJ2-3 NA TRBV5-4
CASSGTGEIYEQYF TGTGCCAGCAGCGGGACAGGGGAGATCTACGAGCAGTACTTC TRBD1 TRBJ2-7 NA TRBV5-6
CASSWGPRGEQYF TGTGCCAGCAGTTGGGGCCCGCGGGGCGAGCAGTACTTC NA TRBJ2-7 NA TRBV11-3